Described below is a single T cell receptor (beta chain) sequence and its context. Assay: immunoSEQ multiplex PCR; the TCRdb copy retains only in-frame clones and omits some. The sample contains 93,000 or so clones, approximately 90% of which appear only once. This entry is derived from a study of T cell changes during pregnancy in multiple sclerosis. The source is a female donor with multiple sclerosis, enrolled in a pregnancy study. The sequenced sample was peripheral blood, obtained before pregnancy.

The CDR3 reads CASSPRGARYQETQYF. The CDR3 nucleotides read TGTGCCAGCAGCCCCAGGGGGGCAAGGTACCAAGAGACCCAGTACTTC. The chain uses TRBV5-6 and TRBJ2-5; a weak D match, TRBD1 (7 bases). Trimming took 4 bases from V and 0 from J, leaving 16 bases between them. The CDR3 has 16 residues. CDR1 and CDR2 (germline): SGHDT, YYEEEE.